Given below is one T cell receptor beta chain in context. TCRdb reprocessed the 5' RACE reads and reports one entry per CDR3 protein, with no DNA. This sample's table has 550,000 to 600,000 distinct CDR3 sequences. These data belong to a study of T cells expressing NK-cell markers. Study context: Cells sorted as CD3+CD56+NKG2C+, CD3+CD56+NKG2C- and CD3+CD56-NKG2C+ T cells supplied the TCR beta repertoires. Among eight sequenced donors, seven carried HCMV seropositivity while one was seronegative.

The CDR3 loop spans 15 amino acids. The V gene's germline CDR1 is SGHKS and CDR2 YYEKEE (reference sequence). The sample consisted of blood T cells: a sorted CD56 or NKG2C T cell subset, CD4+ or CD8+ T cells, or bulk PBMC T cells (not recorded which). The V and J genes are TRBV5-5 and TRBJ2-3; the D gene TCRdb calls, TRBD1, cannot be checked with no DNA. The TCR sequence derives from a man aged 18 to 30 in good health. The CDR3 spells CASSREGQITDTQYF.